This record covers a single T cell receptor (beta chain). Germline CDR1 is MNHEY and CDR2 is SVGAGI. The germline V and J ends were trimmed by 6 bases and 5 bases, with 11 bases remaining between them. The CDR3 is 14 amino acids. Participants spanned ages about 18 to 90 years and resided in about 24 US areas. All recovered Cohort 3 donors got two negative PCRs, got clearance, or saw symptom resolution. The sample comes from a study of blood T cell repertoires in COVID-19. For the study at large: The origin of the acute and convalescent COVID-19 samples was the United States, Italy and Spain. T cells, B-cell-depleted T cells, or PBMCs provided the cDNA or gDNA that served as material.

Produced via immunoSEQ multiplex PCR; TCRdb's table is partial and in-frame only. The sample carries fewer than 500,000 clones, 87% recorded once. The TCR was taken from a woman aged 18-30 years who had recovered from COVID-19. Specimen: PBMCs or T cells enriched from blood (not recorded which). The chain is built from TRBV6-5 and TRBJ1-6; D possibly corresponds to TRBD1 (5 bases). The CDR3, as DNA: TGTGCCAGCAGCTTGGCAGGGAATAATTCACCCCTCCACTTT. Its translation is CASSLAGNNSPLHF.